A selection of T cell receptor beta chains follows, all from one sample in a study of T-cell reconstitution after alpha-beta-depleted transplantation in children. TCRdb reprocessed the PCR reads with MiXCR, giving one entry per CDR3 protein. The data contain hundreds of thousands of distinct CDR3 sequences, 8% to 11% of them singletons. The specimen was PBMCs, collected before TCRalphabeta/CD19-depleted stem cell transplant. The receptors shown here come from a child under 10 years old with inherited bone marrow failure, due to receive a stem cell transplant. Each CDR3 is given with its conserved first and last residue. D genes are given only for firm matches. Clone size is shown for a subset of rows, as once, few, many or a class of expanded clone.

j_call d_call v_call clone_size cdr3_aa cdr3_nt
TRBJ1-1 - TRBV4-3 many CASSQDKGGRHTEAFF TGCGCCAGCAGCCAAGATAAAGGAGGGCGCCACACTGAAGCTTTCTTT
TRBJ1-5 TRBD1 TRBV5-1 many CASSLQGARNQPQHF TGCGCCAGCAGCCTACAGGGGGCTCGCAATCAGCCCCAGCATTTT
TRBJ2-3 TRBD1 TRBV20-1 - CSARVPPGQGPDTQYF TGCAGTGCTAGAGTTCCACCGGGACAGGGACCAGATACGCAGTATTTT
TRBJ2-3 TRBD2 TRBV10-3 many CAISESLAGEEDTQYF TGTGCCATCAGTGAGTCCCTAGCGGGAGAGGAAGATACGCAGTATTTT
TRBJ2-1 - TRBV21-1 few CASSKGKASRAYNEQFF TGTGCCAGCAGCAAAGGGAAGGCTAGCAGGGCCTACAATGAGCAGTTCTTC
TRBJ2-2 - TRBV10-3 many CATSLGGTNTGELFF TGTGCCACCAGCCTTGGCGGGACGAACACCGGGGAGCTGTTTTTT
TRBJ1-2 - TRBV4-1 many CASSQVGTPTHGYTF TGCGCCAGCAGCCAAGTAGGGACACCGACGCATGGCTACACCTTC
TRBJ2-6 - TRBV7-9 - CASSWSRGSGANVLTF TGTGCCAGCAGCTGGAGTCGGGGCTCTGGGGCCAACGTCCTGACTTTC
TRBJ2-3 TRBD2 TRBV29-1 many CSVIAGEAPDTQYF TGCAGCGTGATAGCGGGAGAGGCCCCAGATACGCAGTATTTT
TRBJ2-5 - TRBV24-1 - CATSDTVPGWGGETQYF TGTGCCACCAGTGATACCGTCCCCGGGTGGGGTGGAGAGACCCAGTACTTC
TRBJ2-2 - TRBV12-3/TRBV12-4 many CASSFGSDTGELFF TGTGCCAGCAGTTTCGGGAGTGACACCGGGGAGCTGTTTTTT
TRBJ2-2 - TRBV5-1 many CASKGYSAGTGELFF TGCGCCAGCAAGGGGTATAGCGCCGGCACCGGGGAGCTGTTTTTT
TRBJ1-5 - TRBV5-1 many CASSLEGGAEQPQHF TGCGCCAGCAGCTTGGAGGGAGGAGCTGAACAGCCCCAGCATTTT
TRBJ2-7 TRBD1 TRBV20-1 - CSAPDRGTYEQYF TGCAGTGCTCCGGACAGGGGAACCTACGAGCAGTACTTC
TRBJ2-7 TRBD2 TRBV5-8 many CASRPGLAGVRASYEQYF TGTGCCAGCAGACCGGGACTAGCGGGAGTTCGCGCGTCCTACGAGCAGTACTTC
TRBJ2-3 - TRBV4-3 many CASSQAGVSDTQYF TGCGCCAGCAGCCAAGCGGGAGTGTCAGATACGCAGTATTTT